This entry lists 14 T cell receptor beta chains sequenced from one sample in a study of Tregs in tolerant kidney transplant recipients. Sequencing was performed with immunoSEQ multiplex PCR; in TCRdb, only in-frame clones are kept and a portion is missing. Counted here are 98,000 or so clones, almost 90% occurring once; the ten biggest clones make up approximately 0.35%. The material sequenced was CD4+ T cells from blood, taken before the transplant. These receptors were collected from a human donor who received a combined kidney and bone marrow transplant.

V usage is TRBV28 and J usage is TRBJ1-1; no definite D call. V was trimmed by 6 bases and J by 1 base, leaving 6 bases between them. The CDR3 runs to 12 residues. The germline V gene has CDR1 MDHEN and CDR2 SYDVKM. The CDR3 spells CASSHRNTEAFF. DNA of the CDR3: TGTGCCAGCAGCCATAGGAACACTGAAGCTTTCTTT.

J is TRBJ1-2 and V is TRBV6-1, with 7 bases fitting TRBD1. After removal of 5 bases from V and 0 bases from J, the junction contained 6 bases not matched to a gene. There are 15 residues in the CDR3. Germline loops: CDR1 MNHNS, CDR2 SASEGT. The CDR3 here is CASSHTGAANYGYTF. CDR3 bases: TGTGCCAGCAGTCACACAGGGGCGGCTAACTATGGCTACACCTTC.

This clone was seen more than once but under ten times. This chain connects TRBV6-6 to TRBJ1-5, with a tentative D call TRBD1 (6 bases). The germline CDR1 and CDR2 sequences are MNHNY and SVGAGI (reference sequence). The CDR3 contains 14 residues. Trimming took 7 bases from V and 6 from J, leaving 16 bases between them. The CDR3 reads CASTPGGAGQPQHF. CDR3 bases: TGTGCCAGCACCCCGGGGGGGGCAGGTCAGCCCCAGCATTTT.

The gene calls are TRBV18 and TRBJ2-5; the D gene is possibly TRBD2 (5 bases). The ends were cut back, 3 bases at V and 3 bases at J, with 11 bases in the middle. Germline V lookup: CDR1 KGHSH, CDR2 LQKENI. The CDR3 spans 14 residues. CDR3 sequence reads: CASSPASSKETQYF. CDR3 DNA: TGTGCCAGCTCACCCGCTAGCAGCAAAGAGACCCAGTACTTC.

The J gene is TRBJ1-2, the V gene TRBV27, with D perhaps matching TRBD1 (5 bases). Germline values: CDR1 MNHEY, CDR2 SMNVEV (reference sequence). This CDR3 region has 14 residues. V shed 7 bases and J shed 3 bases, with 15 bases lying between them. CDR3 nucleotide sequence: TGTGCCAGCACCCCCCTGGGCAGGGACTATGGCTACACCTTC. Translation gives CASTPLGRDYGYTF.

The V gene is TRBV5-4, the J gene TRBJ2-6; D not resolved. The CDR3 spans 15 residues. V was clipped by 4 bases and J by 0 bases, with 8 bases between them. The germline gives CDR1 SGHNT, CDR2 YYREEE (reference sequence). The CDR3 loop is CASSGQSSGANVLTF. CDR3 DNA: TGTGCCAGCAGCGGGCAGAGCTCTGGGGCCAACGTCCTGACTTTC.

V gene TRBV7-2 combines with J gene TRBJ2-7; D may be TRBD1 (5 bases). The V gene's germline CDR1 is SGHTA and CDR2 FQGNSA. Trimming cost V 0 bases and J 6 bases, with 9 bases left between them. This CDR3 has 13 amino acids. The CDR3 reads CASSLAAGREQYF. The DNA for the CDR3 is TGTGCCAGCAGCTTAGCGGCAGGGCGCGAGCAGTACTTC.

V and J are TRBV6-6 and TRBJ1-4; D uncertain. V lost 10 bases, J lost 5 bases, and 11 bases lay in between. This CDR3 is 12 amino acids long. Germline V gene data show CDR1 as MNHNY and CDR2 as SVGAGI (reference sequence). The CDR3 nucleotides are TGTGCCACCGTGAGAGGGAATGAAAAACTGTTTTTT. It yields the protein CATVRGNEKLFF.

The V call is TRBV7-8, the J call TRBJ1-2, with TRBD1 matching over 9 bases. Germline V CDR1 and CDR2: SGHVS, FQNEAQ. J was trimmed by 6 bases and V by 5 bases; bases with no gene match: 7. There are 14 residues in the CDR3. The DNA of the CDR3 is TGTGCCAGCAGCCCTCGGACAGGGGTTAATGGCTACACCTTC. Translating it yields CASSPRTGVNGYTF.

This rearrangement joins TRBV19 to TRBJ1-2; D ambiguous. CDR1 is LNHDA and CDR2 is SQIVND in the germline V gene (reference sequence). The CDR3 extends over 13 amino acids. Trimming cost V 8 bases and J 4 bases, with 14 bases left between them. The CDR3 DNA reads TGTGCCAGTCGGGAAGAAAAAACCTATGGCTACACCTTC. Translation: CASREEKTYGYTF.

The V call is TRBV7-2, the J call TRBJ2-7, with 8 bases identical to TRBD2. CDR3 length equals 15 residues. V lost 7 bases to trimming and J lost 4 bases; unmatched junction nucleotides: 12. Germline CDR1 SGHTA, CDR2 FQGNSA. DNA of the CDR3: TGTGCCAGCACGGTGCCTGGGACTAGACAATACGAGCAGTACTTC. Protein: CASTVPGTRQYEQYF.

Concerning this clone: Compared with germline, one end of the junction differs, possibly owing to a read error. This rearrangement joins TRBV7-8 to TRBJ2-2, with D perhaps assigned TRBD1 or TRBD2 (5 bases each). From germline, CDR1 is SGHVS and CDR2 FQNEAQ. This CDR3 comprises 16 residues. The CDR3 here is CASNLLGAGGTGELFF. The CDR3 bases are TGTGCCAGCAACTTACTAGGGGCAGGTGGGACCGGGGAGCTGTTTTTT.

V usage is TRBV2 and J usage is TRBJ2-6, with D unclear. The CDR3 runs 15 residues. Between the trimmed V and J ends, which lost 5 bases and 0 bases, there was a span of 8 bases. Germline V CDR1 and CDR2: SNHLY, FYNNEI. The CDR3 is CASSKPSSGANVLTF. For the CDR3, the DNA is TGTGCCAGCAGTAAACCGAGCTCTGGGGCCAACGTCCTGACTTTC.

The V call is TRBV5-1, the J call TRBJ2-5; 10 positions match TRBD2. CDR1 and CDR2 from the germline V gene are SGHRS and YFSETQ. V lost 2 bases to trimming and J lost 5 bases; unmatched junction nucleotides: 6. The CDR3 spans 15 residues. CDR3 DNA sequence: TGCGCCAGCAGCTTTAGCGGGGGGCCTCGGGAGACCCAGTACTTC. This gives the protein CASSFSGGPRETQYF. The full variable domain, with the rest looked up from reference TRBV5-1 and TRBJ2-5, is KAGVTQTPRYLIKTRGQQVTLSCSPISGHRSVSWYQQTPGQGLQFLFEYFSETQRNKGNFPGRFSGRQFSNSRSEMNVSTLELGDSALYLCASSFSGGPRETQYFGPGTRLLVL.